This entry features one T cell receptor (beta chain) sequence. These data originate in a study of technical replicates of blood from a handful of donors. This CDR3 has 12 amino acids. The germline V gene has CDR1 GTSNPN and CDR2 SVGIG (reference sequence). V lost 2 bases and J lost 7, with 11 bases in between. This table comes from immunoSEQ multiplex PCR, and its TCRdb copy is limited to in-frame clones, with some not included. Of some 93,000 clones listed, 95% were seen once; the top ten hold about 0.26%. The source of this sequence is a human donor in good health. The chain is built from TRBV30 and TRBJ1-1, with unresolved D. Material: T cells isolated from PBMCs. The CDR3 here is CAWSSRLFEAFF. The CDR3 bases are TGTGCCTGGAGTTCGCGCCTATTTGAAGCTTTCTTT.